The present T cell receptor (beta chain) was sequenced within a study of T cell changes during pregnancy in multiple sclerosis. The CDR3 length is 14 residues. V shed 2 bases and J shed 8 bases, with 10 bases lying between them. Germline loops: CDR1 KGHSH, CDR2 LQKENI. The assay was immunoSEQ multiplex PCR, and TCRdb's table has in-frame clones only and misses some. The sample holds about 100,000 clones; about 92% are singletons and the top ten take around 1.2%. This sequence joins TRBV18 and TRBJ1-6; unclear D gene. This TCR was sampled from a female donor with multiple sclerosis, enrolled in a pregnancy study. This sample comprised peripheral blood, obtained in the second trimester of pregnancy. The CDR3 sequence is CASSPNPRDSPLHF. CDR3 DNA: TGTGCCAGCTCACCAAACCCGCGGGATTCACCCCTCCACTTT.